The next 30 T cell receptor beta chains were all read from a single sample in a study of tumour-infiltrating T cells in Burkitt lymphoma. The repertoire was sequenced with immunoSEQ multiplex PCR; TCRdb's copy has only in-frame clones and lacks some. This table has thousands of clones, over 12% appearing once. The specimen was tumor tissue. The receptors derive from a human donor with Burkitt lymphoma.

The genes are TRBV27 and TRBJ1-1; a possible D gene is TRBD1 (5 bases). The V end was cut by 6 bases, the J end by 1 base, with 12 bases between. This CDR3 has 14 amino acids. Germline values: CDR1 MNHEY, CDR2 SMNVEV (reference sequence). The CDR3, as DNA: TGTGCCAGCAGGTGGGGGGGGAGGAACACTGAAGCTTTCTTT. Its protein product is CASRWGGRNTEAFF.

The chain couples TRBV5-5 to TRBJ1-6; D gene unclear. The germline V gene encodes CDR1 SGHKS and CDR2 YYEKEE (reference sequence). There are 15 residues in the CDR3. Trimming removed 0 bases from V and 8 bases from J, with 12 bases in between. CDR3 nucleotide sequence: TGTGCCAGCAGCTTGGTCGCTCTAAGGGATTCACCCCTCCACTTT. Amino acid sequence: CASSLVALRDSPLHF.

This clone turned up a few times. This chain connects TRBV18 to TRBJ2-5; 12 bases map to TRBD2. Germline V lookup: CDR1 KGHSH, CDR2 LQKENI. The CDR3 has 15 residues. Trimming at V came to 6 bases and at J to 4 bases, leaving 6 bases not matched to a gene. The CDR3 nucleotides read TGTGCCAGCTCGCTAACTAGCGGGGGGTCAGAGACCCAGTACTTC. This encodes CASSLTSGGSETQYF.

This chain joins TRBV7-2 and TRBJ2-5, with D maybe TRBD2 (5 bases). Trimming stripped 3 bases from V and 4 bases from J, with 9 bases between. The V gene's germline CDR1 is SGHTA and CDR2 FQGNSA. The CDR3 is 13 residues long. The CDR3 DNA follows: TGTGCCAGCAGCTTGGCCGGGGTAGAGACCCAGTACTTC. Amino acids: CASSLAGVETQYF.

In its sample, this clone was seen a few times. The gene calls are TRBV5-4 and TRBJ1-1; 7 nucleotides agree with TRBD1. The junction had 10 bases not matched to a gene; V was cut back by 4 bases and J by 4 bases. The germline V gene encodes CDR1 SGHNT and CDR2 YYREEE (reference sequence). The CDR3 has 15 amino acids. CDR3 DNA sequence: TGTGCCAGCAGCATAGACAGGGCGGACGCCACTGAAGCTTTCTTT. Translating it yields CASSIDRADATEAFF.

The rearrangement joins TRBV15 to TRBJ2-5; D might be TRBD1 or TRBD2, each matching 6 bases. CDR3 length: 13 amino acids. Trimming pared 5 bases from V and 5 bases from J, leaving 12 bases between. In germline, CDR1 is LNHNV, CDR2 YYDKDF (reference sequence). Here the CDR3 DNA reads TGTGCCACCAGCCCAAGAGGGGGGGAGACCCAGTACTTC. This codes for CATSPRGGETQYF.

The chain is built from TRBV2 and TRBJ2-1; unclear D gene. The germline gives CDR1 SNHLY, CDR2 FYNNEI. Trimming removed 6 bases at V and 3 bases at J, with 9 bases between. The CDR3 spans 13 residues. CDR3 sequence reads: CASSPDGYNEQFF. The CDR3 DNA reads TGTGCCAGCAGCCCGGACGGCTACAATGAGCAGTTCTTC.

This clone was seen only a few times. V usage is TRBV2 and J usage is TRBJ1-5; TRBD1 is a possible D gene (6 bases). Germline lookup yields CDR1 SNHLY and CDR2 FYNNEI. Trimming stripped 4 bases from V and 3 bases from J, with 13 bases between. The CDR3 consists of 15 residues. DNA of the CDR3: TGTGCCAGCAGTGTGACAGGTCTAAACAATCAGCCCCAGCATTTT. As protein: CASSVTGLNNQPQHF.

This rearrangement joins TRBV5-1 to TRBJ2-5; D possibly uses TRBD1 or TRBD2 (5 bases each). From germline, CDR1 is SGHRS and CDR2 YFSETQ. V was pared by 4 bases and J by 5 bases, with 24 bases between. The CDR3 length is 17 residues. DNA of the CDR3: TGCGCCAGCAGCGAAGGGTGGGGGACCCTTCCCTTTGAGACCCAGTACTTC. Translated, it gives CASSEGWGTLPFETQYF.

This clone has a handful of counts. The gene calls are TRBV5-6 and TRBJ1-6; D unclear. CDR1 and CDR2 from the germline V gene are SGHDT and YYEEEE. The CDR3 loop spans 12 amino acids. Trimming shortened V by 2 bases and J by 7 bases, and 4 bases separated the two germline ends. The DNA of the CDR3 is TGTGCCAGCAGCTTCACAAATTCACCCCTCCACTTT. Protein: CASSFTNSPLHF.

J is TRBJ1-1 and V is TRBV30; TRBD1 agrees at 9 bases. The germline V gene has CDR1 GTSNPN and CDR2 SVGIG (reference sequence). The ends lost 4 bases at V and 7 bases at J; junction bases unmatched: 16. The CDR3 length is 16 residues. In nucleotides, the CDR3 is TGTGCCTGGACCTATCTGCCGGGACAGGGCAAGTATGAAGCTTTCTTT. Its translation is CAWTYLPGQGKYEAFF.

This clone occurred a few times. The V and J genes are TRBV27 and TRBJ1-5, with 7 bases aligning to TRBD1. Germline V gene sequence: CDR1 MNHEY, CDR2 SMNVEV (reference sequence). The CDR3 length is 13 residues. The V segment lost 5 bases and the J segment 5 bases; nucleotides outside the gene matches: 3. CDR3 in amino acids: CASSVQGYQPQHF. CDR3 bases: TGTGCCAGCAGTGTACAGGGGTATCAGCCCCAGCATTTT.

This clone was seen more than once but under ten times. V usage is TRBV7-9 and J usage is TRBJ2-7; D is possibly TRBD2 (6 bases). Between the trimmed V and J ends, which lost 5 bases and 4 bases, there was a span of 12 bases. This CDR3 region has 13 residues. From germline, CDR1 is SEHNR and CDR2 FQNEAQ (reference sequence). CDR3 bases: TGTGCCAGCAGCCGACTAGTTGAATACGAGCAGTACTTC. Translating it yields CASSRLVEYEQYF.

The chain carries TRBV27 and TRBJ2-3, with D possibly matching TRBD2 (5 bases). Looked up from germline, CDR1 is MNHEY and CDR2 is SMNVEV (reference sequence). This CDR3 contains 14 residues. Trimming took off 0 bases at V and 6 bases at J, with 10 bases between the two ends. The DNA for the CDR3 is TGTGCCAGCAGTTTATCAGGACGAGGGGATACGCAGTATTTT. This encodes CASSLSGRGDTQYF.

CDR3 DNA sequence: TGTGCCAGCAGCTACCGGGCGGGACTAGGCGAGCAGTACTTC. The encoded protein is CASSYRAGLGEQYF. The chain has TRBV27 and TRBJ2-7; 8 positions agree with TRBD2. The CDR3 loop spans 14 amino acids. The J segment lost 6 bases and the V segment lost 6 bases, leaving 10 bases of the junction unmatched. In germline, CDR1 is MNHEY, CDR2 SMNVEV (reference sequence).

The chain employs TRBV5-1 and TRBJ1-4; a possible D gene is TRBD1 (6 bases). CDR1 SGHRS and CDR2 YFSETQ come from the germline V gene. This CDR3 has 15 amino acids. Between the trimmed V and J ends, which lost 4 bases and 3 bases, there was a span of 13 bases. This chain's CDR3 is CASSLWTDPNEKLFF. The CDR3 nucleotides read TGCGCCAGCAGCCTGTGGACAGACCCTAATGAAAAACTGTTTTTT.

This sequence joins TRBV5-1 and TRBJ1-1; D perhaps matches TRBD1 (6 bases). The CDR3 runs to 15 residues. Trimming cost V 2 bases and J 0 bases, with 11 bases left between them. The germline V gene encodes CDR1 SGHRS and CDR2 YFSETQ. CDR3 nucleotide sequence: TGCGCCAGCAGCTTTGCCCAGGGGTTGAACACTGAAGCTTTCTTT. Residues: CASSFAQGLNTEAFF. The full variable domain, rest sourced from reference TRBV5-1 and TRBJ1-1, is KAGVTQTPRYLIKTRGQQVTLSCSPISGHRSVSWYQQTPGQGLQFLFEYFSETQRNKGNFPGRFSGRQFSNSRSEMNVSTLELGDSALYLCASSFAQGLNTEAFFGQGTRLTVV.

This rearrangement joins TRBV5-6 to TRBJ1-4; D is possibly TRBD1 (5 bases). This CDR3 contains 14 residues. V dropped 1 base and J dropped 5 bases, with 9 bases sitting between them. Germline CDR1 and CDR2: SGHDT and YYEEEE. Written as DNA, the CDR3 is TGTGCCAGCAGCTTGCAAGGGGCAAATGAAAAACTGTTTTTT. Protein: CASSLQGANEKLFF.

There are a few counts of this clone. CDR3 sequence reads: CASRVLVQEGAEAFF. DNA of the CDR3: TGCGCCAGCAGGGTACTCGTCCAGGAGGGCGCTGAAGCTTTCTTT. J is TRBJ1-1 and V is TRBV5-1; D is uncertain. Germline V CDR1 and CDR2: SGHRS, YFSETQ. The CDR3 length is 15 residues. Trimming took off 5 bases at V and 6 bases at J, with 20 bases between the two ends.

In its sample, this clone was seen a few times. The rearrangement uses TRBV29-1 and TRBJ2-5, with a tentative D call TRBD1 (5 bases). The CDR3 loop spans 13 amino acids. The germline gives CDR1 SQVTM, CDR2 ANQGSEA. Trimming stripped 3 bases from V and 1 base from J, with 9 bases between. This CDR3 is CSVDRQLQETQYF. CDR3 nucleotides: TGCAGCGTTGATCGACAGCTCCAAGAGACCCAGTACTTC.

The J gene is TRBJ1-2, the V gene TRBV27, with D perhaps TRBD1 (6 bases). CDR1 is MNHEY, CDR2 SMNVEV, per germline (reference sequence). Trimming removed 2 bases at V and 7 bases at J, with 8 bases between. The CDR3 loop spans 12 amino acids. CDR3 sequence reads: CASSLRGGGYTF. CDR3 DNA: TGTGCCAGCAGTTTACGAGGGGGTGGCTACACCTTC.

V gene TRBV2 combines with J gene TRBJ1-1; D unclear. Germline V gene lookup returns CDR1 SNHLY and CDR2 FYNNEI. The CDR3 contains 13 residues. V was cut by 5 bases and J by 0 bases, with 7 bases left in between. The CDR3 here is CASSRPMNTEAFF. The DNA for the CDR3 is TGTGCCAGCAGTCGTCCCATGAACACTGAAGCTTTCTTT.

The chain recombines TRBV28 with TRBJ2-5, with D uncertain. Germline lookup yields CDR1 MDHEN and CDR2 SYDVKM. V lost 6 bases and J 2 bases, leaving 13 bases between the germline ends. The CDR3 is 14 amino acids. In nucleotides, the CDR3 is TGTGCCAGCAGCTACCGAGTGGGTCAAGAGACCCAGTACTTC. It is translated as CASSYRVGQETQYF.

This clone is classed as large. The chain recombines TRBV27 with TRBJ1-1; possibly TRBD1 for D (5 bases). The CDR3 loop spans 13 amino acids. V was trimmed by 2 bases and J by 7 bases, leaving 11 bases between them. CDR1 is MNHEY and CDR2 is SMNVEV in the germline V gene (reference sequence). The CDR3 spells CASSLQGQGEAFF. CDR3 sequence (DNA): TGTGCCAGCAGTTTACAGGGTCAAGGTGAAGCTTTCTTT.

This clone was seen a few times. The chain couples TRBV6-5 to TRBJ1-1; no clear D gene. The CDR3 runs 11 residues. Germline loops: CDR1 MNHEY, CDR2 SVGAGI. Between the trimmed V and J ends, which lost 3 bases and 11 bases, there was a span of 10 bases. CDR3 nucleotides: TGTGCCAGCAGTTATTCTGGCAGGGCTTTCTTT. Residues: CASSYSGRAFF.

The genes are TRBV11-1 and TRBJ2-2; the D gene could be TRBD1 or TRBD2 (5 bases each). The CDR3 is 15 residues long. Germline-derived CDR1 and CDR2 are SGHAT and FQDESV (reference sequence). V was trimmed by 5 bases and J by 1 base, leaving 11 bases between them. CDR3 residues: CASSHSGRNTGELFF. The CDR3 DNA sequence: TGTGCCAGCAGCCACTCGGGACGGAACACCGGGGAGCTGTTTTTT. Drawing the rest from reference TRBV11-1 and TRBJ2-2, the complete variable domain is EAEVAQSPRYKITEKSQAVAFWCDPISGHATLYWYRQILGQGPELLVQFQDESVVDDSQLPKDRFSAERLKGVDSTLKIQPAELGDSAMYLCASSHSGRNTGELFFGEGSRLTVL.

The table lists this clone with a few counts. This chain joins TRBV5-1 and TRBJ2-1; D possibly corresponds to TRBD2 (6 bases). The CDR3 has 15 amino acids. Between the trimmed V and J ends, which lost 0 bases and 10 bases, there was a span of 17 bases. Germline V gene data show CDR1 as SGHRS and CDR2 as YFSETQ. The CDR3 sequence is CASSLALGGAREQFF. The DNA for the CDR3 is TGCGCCAGCAGCTTGGCTCTGGGCGGGGCTAGAGAGCAGTTCTTC. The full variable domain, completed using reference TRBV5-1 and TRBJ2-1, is KAGVTQTPRYLIKTRGQQVTLSCSPISGHRSVSWYQQTPGQGLQFLFEYFSETQRNKGNFPGRFSGRQFSNSRSEMNVSTLELGDSALYLCASSLALGGAREQFFGPGTRLTVL.

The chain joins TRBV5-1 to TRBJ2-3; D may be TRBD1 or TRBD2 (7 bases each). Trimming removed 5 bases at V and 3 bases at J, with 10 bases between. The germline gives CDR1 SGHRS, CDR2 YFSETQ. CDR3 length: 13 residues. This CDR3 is CASSQGGTDTQYF. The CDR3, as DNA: TGCGCCAGCAGTCAGGGGGGGACAGATACGCAGTATTTT.

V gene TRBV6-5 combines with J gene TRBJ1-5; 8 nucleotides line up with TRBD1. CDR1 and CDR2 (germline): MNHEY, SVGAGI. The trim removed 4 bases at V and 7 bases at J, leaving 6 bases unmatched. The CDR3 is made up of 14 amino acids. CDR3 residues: CASSSGGDGQPQHF. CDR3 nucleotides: TGTGCCAGCAGTTCAGGGGGCGACGGGCAGCCCCAGCATTTT.

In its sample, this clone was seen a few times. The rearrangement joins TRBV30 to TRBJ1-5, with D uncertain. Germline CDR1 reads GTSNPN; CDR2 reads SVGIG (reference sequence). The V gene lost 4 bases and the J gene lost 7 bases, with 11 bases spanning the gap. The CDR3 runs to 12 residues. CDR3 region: CAWNRGDQPQHF. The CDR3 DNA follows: TGTGCCTGGAATCGGGGAGACCAGCCCCAGCATTTT.